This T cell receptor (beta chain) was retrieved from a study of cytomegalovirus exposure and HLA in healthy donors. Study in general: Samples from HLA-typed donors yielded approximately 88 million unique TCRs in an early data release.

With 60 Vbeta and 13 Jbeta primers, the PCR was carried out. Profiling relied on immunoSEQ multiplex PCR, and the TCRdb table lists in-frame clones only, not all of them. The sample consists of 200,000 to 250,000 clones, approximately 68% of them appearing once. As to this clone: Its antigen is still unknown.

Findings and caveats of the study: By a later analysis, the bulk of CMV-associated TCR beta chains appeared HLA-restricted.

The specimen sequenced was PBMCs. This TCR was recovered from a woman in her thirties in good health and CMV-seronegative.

DNA for the CDR3: TGTGCCAGCAGTCGCACAGGGTTCAGCGAGCAGTACTTC. Translating it yields CASSRTGFSEQYF. The V call is TRBV7-6, the J call TRBJ2-7; a possible D gene is TRBD1 (6 bases). The CDR3 is 13 amino acids. Between the trimmed V and J ends, which lost 6 bases and 6 bases, there was a span of 15 bases. CDR1 is SGHVS and CDR2 is FNYEAQ in the germline V gene.